One sample yielded the 12 T cell receptor beta chains listed below, sequenced in a study of blood T cell repertoires in COVID-19. Generated by immunoSEQ multiplex PCR, the TCRdb table keeps only in-frame clones and is missing some. The sample has roughly 34,000 clones; roughly 85% are singletons. The sequencing sample was made of peripheral blood. The origin of the receptors is a man at least 80 years old with active COVID-19.

This chain links TRBV9 with TRBJ2-5, with D perhaps TRBD2 (6 bases). The germline V and J ends were trimmed by 10 bases and 5 bases, with 18 bases remaining between them. Germline CDR1 is SGDLS and CDR2 is YYNGEE. This CDR3 has 13 amino acids. CDR3 residues: CALRGGECETQYF. The DNA for the CDR3 is TGTGCCCTGCGGGGCGGAGAATGTGAGACCCAGTACTTC.

The chain carries TRBV9 and TRBJ1-6, with D uncertain. Trimming pared 0 bases from V and 7 bases from J, leaving 5 bases between. The CDR3 spans 13 residues. CDR1 and CDR2 (germline): SGDLS, YYNGEE. As DNA, the CDR3 is TGTGCCAGCAGCGTAGGTCAGAATTCACCCCTCCACTTT. As protein: CASSVGQNSPLHF. Drawing the rest from reference TRBV9 and TRBJ1-6, the complete variable domain is DSGVTQTPKHLITATGQRVTLRCSPRSGDLSVYWYQQSLDQGLQFLIQYYNGEERAKGNILERFSAQQFPDLHSELNLSSLELGDSALYFCASSVGQNSPLHFGNGTRLTVT.

This chain uses TRBV30 with TRBJ1-1; possibly TRBD1 for D (6 bases). The CDR3 has 13 residues. CDR1 and CDR2 (germline): GTSNPN, SVGIG (reference sequence). V was shortened by 3 bases and J by 1 base, with 9 bases between the two germline ends. The CDR3: CAWRDSRNTEAFF. CDR3 DNA: TGTGCCTGGAGGGACAGCAGGAACACTGAAGCTTTCTTT.

The chain links TRBV12-3 or TRBV12-4 to TRBJ1-1; weak D call: TRBD1 (5 bases). V lost 7 bases and J 4 bases, leaving 13 bases between the germline ends. The CDR3 has 13 amino acids. The CDR3 DNA reads TGTGCCAGCACCTGGAGGGACCGCACTGAAGCTTTCTTT. This codes for CASTWRDRTEAFF.

The V and J genes are TRBV11-2 and TRBJ1-2; 11 nucleotides line up with TRBD1. The V and J ends lost 5 bases and 5 bases, in that order; junction bases with no gene match: 4. The V gene's germline CDR1 is SGHAT and CDR2 FQNNGV. The CDR3 loop spans 14 amino acids. CDR3 coding DNA: TGTGCCAGCAGCCCCGGGACAGGGGGTTATGGCTACACCTTC. The encoded protein is CASSPGTGGYGYTF.

As regards this clone: An end of the junction differs from the germline gene, which may be a read error. The rearrangement uses TRBV7-3 and TRBJ2-1; TRBD1 matches 9 bases. The CDR3 runs to 14 residues. CDR1 and CDR2 (germline): SGHTA, FQGTGA. The CDR3, as DNA: TGTGCCAGCAGCTTCACCGGGACAGGGAGCCTTCTGGTCTTC. Its translation: CASSFTGTGSLLVF.

This chain uses TRBV9 with TRBJ2-3; 13 nucleotides align to TRBD2. The germline gives CDR1 SGDLS, CDR2 YYNGEE. The CDR3 is made up of 16 amino acids. V was clipped by 4 bases and J by 2 bases; unmatched bases: 4. CDR3 DNA: TGTGCCAGCAGCTTCGGACTAGCGGGGGCCACAGATACGCAGTATTTT. It translates to CASSFGLAGATDTQYF.

The J gene is TRBJ2-5, the V gene TRBV7-6, with 8 nucleotides matching TRBD1. Per the germline V gene, CDR1 is SGHVS and CDR2 is FNYEAQ. V dropped 4 bases and J dropped 4; count of bases not matched to a gene: 8. The CDR3 is made up of 15 amino acids. CDR3 DNA sequence: TGTGCCAGCAGCTCTGACAGGGGTGGGAGAGAGACCCAGTACTTC. Protein sequence: CASSSDRGGRETQYF.

This chain links TRBV30 with TRBJ1-2; TRBD1 matches 8 bases. The CDR3 is 15 residues long. Trimming removed 0 bases from V and 8 bases from J; junction bases left unmatched: 11. The germline gives CDR1 GTSNPN, CDR2 SVGIG (reference sequence). The CDR3 is CAWSVPGQARRGYTF. CDR3 nucleotide sequence: TGTGCCTGGAGTGTACCGGGACAGGCTCGACGGGGCTACACCTTC.

This chain uses TRBV4-1 with TRBJ2-3, with D possibly being TRBD1 (6 bases). CDR1 and CDR2 (germline): MGHRA, YSYEKL. This CDR3 spans 13 amino acids. V lost 8 bases, J lost 2 bases, and 11 bases lay in between. DNA of the CDR3: TGCGCCAGCCGGGACAAATACACAGATACGCAGTATTTT. It translates to CASRDKYTDTQYF.

The chain combines TRBV9 with TRBJ1-2; D not resolved. Trimming removed 0 bases from V and 4 bases from J, with 16 bases in between. Germline CDR1 is SGDLS and CDR2 is YYNGEE. The CDR3 loop spans 16 amino acids. Here the CDR3 reads CASSVADAAVGYGYTF. Written as DNA, the CDR3 is TGTGCCAGCAGCGTAGCTGATGCGGCAGTGGGCTATGGCTACACCTTC.

This chain joins TRBV5-1 and TRBJ2-1; D ambiguous. Germline V gives CDR1 SGHRS, CDR2 YFSETQ. The CDR3 sequence is 11 residues long. Trimming took 1 base from V and 9 from J, leaving 5 bases between them. The chain's CDR3 is CASSLSSEQFF. DNA for the CDR3: TGCGCCAGCAGCTTGTCTTCTGAGCAGTTCTTC.